This TCR beta chain was identified during a study of Ad26.COV2.S vaccination and SARS-CoV-2 variants. Study-level findings and limits: Spike-specific responses of CD8+ and CD4+ T cells were reported to display substantial breadth after vaccination. Relative to placebo recipients, vaccine recipients exhibited elevated spike-specific TCR breadth.

Here immunoSEQ multiplex PCR was the method, and the copy in TCRdb shows in-frame clones only, minus some. The table records around 450,000 clones, around 90% of them present only once. Regarding this clone: Its target is not known.

The germline V gene has CDR1 SGHTA and CDR2 FQGNSA. This CDR3 is built from 15 residues. The V end was cut by 2 bases, the J end by 0 bases, with 11 bases between. Treatment meaning: some 20 received Ad26.COV2.S at low or high dose, single or two shots; roughly five received placebo; per-sample allocation not given. Following the first vaccine or placebo injection, samples were taken on day 63. This specimen consisted of peripheral blood, obtained in a trial of Ad26.COV2.S vaccine versus placebo. The chain recombines TRBV7-2 with TRBJ2-7; D call uncertain. The sequence was obtained from a person between 18 and 60 years old who received the Ad26.COV2.S COVID-19 vaccine or a placebo. CDR3 in amino acids: CASSLSHFSSYEQYF. CDR3 DNA sequence: TGTGCCAGCAGCTTAAGTCACTTTTCCTCCTACGAGCAGTACTTC.